What follows are 10 T cell receptor beta chains derived from one specimen sequenced in a study of T cell responses to AZD1222 COVID-19 vaccine. Sequenced by immunoSEQ multiplex PCR; TCRdb stores in-frame clones only, minus some. The sample lists some 150,000 clones, 94% occurring once. The sequenced sample was peripheral blood, obtained on day 0 of AZD1222 vaccination. The source of these receptors is an adult in good health.

The table lists this clone with a count of one. The chain links TRBV10-3 to TRBJ2-1; D possibly corresponds to TRBD1 (5 bases). The germline V and J ends were trimmed by 2 bases and 1 base, with 15 bases remaining between them. Germline V gives CDR1 ENHRY, CDR2 SYGVKD. There are 17 residues in the CDR3. The CDR3: CAISEPQGSESYNEQFF. In DNA form, the CDR3 reads TGTGCCATCAGTGAGCCCCAGGGAAGCGAGTCCTACAATGAGCAGTTCTTC.

This clone appeared a single time. This chain's CDR3 is CASSLAAGGAWEKLFF. As DNA, the CDR3 is TGTGCCAGCAGCTTAGCAGCAGGGGGCGCTTGGGAAAAACTGTTTTTT. The genes are TRBV7-2 and TRBJ1-4; 8 bases match TRBD1. Germline trimming cut 0 bases from V and 8 bases from J; bases unmatched to any gene: 8. The CDR3 runs 16 residues. CDR1 is SGHTA and CDR2 is FQGNSA in the germline V gene.

The rearrangement links TRBV19 to TRBJ1-1; unclear D gene. Deletions cut 6 bases from V and 1 base from J, with 9 bases between. Germline V gene sequence: CDR1 LNHDA, CDR2 SQIVND (reference sequence). The CDR3 is 13 amino acids. This chain's CDR3 is CASSRMENTEAFF. CDR3 nucleotides: TGTGCCAGTAGCAGGATGGAGAACACTGAAGCTTTCTTT.

The chain carries TRBV9 and TRBJ1-1, with D perhaps matching TRBD1 (6 bases). Per germline, CDR1 SGDLS and CDR2 YYNGEE. Trimming pared 3 bases from V and 5 bases from J, leaving 11 bases between. The length of the CDR3 is 13 residues. The CDR3 region is CASSEGVSTEAFF. Written as DNA, the CDR3 is TGTGCCAGCAGCGAGGGGGTGAGTACTGAAGCTTTCTTT.

The CDR3: CASSLVLQGNEKLFF. In nucleotides, the CDR3 is TGTGCCAGCAGCTTAGTCTTACAGGGAAATGAAAAACTGTTTTTT. This chain uses TRBV7-9 with TRBJ1-4; weak D call: TRBD1 (6 bases). CDR1 and CDR2 from the germline V gene are SEHNR and FQNEAQ (reference sequence). This CDR3 contains 15 residues. V dropped 1 base and J dropped 5 bases, with 11 bases sitting between them. The entire variable domain, with the rest obtained from reference TRBV7-9 and TRBJ1-4, is as follows: DTGVSQNPRHKITKRGQNVTFRCDPISEHNRLYWYRQTLGQGPEFLTYFQNEAQLEKSRLLSDRFSAERPKGSFSTLEIQRTEQGDSAMYLCASSLVLQGNEKLFFGSGTQLSVL.

This clone came up once. The rearrangement joins TRBV30 to TRBJ1-1, with unresolved D. Trimming removed 5 bases from V and 0 bases from J, with 13 bases in between. Germline CDR1 GTSNPN, CDR2 SVGIG (reference sequence). CDR3 length: 14 amino acids. CDR3 in DNA: TGTGCCTGGCGCAACAGCGCTATGAACACTGAAGCTTTCTTT. Its protein product is CAWRNSAMNTEAFF.

The chain employs TRBV18 and TRBJ1-1; D gene uncertain. Germline V gene lookup returns CDR1 KGHSH and CDR2 LQKENI. The CDR3 runs to 13 residues. V lost 2 bases, J lost 3 bases, and 7 bases lay in between. The CDR3 is CASSPIRDTEAFF. In DNA form, the CDR3 reads TGTGCCAGCTCACCAATAAGGGACACTGAAGCTTTCTTT.

The chain combines TRBV3-1 (or the pseudogene TRBV3-2) with TRBJ1-2, with D maybe TRBD1 (6 bases). Germline loops: CDR1 LGHDT, CDR2 YNNKEL (reference sequence). The CDR3 is 15 residues long. V lost 1 base to trimming and J lost 0 bases, with 9 bases between them. CDR3 protein: CASSQAGAANYGYTF. The CDR3 DNA is TGTGCCAGCAGCCAAGCGGGGGCGGCTAACTATGGCTACACCTTC.

This clone was picked up one time. The V call is TRBV2, the J call TRBJ1-6; TRBD1 agrees at 7 bases. CDR1 and CDR2 from the germline V gene are SNHLY and FYNNEI. The CDR3 has 13 residues. Unmatched junction bases numbered 6, after V lost 6 bases and J lost 10 bases. The CDR3: CASSPGQISPLHF. The DNA for the CDR3 is TGTGCCAGCAGCCCGGGACAGATATCACCCCTCCACTTT.

The chain uses TRBV3-1 (or the pseudogene TRBV3-2) and TRBJ1-5; D call uncertain. V lost 1 base to trimming and J lost 3 bases, with 10 bases between them. CDR1 and CDR2 from the germline V gene are LGHDT and YNNKEL (reference sequence). The CDR3 loop spans 15 amino acids. This CDR3 reads CASSQGGSDNQPQHF. In DNA, the CDR3 is TGTGCCAGCAGCCAAGGGGGAAGTGACAATCAGCCCCAGCATTTT.